The source of this T cell receptor beta chain is a study of T cells in Graves' hyperthyroidism and ophthalmopathy. Note on this clonotype: Its matching antigen is unknown.

Disease lasting under 3 months, a NOSPECS grade of at least 4, and a Clinical Activity Score of at least 3 were features of the ophthalmopathy patients. Study results and limitations: Most clonotypes expanded in the thyroid (above 0.001) were also present in blood.

TCR beta CDR3 regions were amplified from RNA. HTBI primers were the set used in a first-round RT-PCR of the TCR CDR3. One entry per CDR3 protein results from TCRdb running MiXCR on the multiplex PCR reads. The table shows roughly 400,000 distinct CDR3 sequences, with more than 13% occurring only once. Germline lookup yields CDR1 SQVTM and CDR2 ANQGSEA. With V trimmed by 3 bases and J by 4 bases, 7 bases remained unmatched. The CDR3 totals 14 residues. The source material was blood. V is TRBV29-1 and J is TRBJ2-7; 9 bases line up with TRBD1. This receptor was identified in a man in his fifties with Graves' ophthalmopathy. The chain's CDR3 is CSVDPTGGGYEQYF. The CDR3 nucleotides read TGCAGCGTTGACCCTACAGGGGGCGGGTACGAGCAGTACTTC.